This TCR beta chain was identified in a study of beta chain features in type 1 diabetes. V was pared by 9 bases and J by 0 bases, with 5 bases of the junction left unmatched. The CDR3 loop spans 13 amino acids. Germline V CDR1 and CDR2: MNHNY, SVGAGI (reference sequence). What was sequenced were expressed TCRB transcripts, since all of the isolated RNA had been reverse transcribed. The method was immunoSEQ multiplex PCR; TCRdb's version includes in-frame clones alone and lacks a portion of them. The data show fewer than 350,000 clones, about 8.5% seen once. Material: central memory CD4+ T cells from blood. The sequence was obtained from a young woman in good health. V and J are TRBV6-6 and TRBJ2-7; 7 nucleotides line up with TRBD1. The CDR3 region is CASLRGYSYEQYF. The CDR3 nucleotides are TGTGCCAGTCTCAGGGGGTACTCCTACGAGCAGTACTTC.